This TCR beta chain was captured in a study of metastatic and nonmetastatic thyroid tumors (dated by TCRdb to 2019 to 2021). Broadly, across the study: For patients with malignant and with benign thyroid disease, the researchers compared repertoires between peripheral blood samples and tumor or nodule tissue samples. Points the paper makes about the study in general: TCR beta diversity was reported as significantly higher in malignant tumors than in benign nodules, in both blood and tumor samples.

This clone was seen a single time. Its antigen is still unknown. Per-nucleotide qualities are absent, and no much larger clonotype sits a single base away. One read alone is a weak basis. No treatment had been received by any patient before thyroid surgery. The study retrospectively analysed patient clinical samples collected from about 2012 to 2018 using T-cell receptor beta sequencing. Taken from the germline V gene (reference sequence), the CDR1 and CDR2 loops are DFQATT and SNEGSKA. From cysteine to phenylalanine, the CDR3 is 14 amino acids long. The DNA shown is the 42-base CDR3, in frame from base 1. V is cut by 6 bases and J by 2 bases, and the space between the germline ends is 16 bases. Library preparation employed PCR. TCRdb shows the sequencer as Illumina HiSeq 4000. The TCR beta-chain CDR3 region of each patient was profiled by high-throughput sequencing. Regarding the original processing steps: A classifier to discriminate distant-metastatic papillary thyroid cancer patients was built from CDR3 differences across clinicopathological groups. To measure repertoire diversity the researchers used the Shannon index, while the Morisita-Horn index served to gauge how similar the tumor and blood repertoires were. The public reads were quality trimmed at Q25 with fastp and then assembled into clones with MiXCR by TCRdb, keeping productive beta chains. These V and J calls rely on TCRdb rather than the paper's analysis. This sample comprises some 69,000 clones, 11% to 15% of them detected only once. About 6% of the sample is taken by the ten largest.

What was sequenced was blood. This TCR came from a male donor with papillary thyroid cancer or a benign thyroid nodule (not recorded which). Some clones in this sample may be carry-over from other donors' samples. The sequence joins TRBV20-1 to TRBJ1-2, with TRBD1 tentatively as D gene (5 bases match). The DNA sequence is given as TGCAGTGCCCTCGGGGACGGGAGAAACTATGGCTACACCTTC. Translation gives CSALGDGRNYGYTF.